These 17 T cell receptor beta chains came from one sample sequenced in a study of post-analysis software for immune sequencing data. Researchers reported that TCR beta cDNA libraries carried unique molecular identifiers. MiXCR was run by TCRdb on the PCR reads, yielding one entry per CDR3 protein. The sample lists around 500,000 distinct CDR3 sequences; 30% to 40% were seen once. General observations from the study: TRBV segments more frequent in patients than in controls numbered roughly 5 and included TRBV5-6, TRBV5-1 and TRBV20-1.

Which antigens these TCRs recognize remains unknown. The source material was blood. Receptor source: a girl younger than 18 with multiple sclerosis.

This chain links TRBV27 with TRBJ1-6; D gene uncertain. Germline CDR1 is MNHEY and CDR2 is SMNVEV (reference sequence). The CDR3 spans 15 residues. V gave up 1 base and J gave up 3 bases, with 7 bases separating them. Here the CDR3 DNA reads TGTGCCAGCAGTTTATATCTTCTCTATAATTCACCCCTCCACTTT. It codes for CASSLYLLYNSPLHF.

CDR3 sequence (DNA): TGTGCTAGTGGTTTGAAAGATACGCAGTATTTT. This codes for CASGLKDTQYF. The V call is TRBV12-5, the J call TRBJ2-3; D not certain. Per germline, CDR1 LGHNT and CDR2 FRNRAP. The ends were cut back, 2 bases at V and 5 bases at J, with 2 bases in the middle. The length of the CDR3 is 11 residues.

The chain employs TRBV12-3 or TRBV12-4 and TRBJ1-1; the D gene is possibly TRBD1 (5 bases). Trimming cost V 7 bases and J 1 base, with 16 bases left between them. The CDR3 runs to 15 residues. The CDR3 DNA sequence: TGTGCCAGCAAAATTTCGGACACTTCGAACACTGAAGCTTTCTTT. Its translation: CASKISDTSNTEAFF.

This clonotype was observed at least ten times. The chain links TRBV11-1 to TRBJ2-3, with D possibly matching TRBD1 (5 bases). Trimming took 6 bases from V and 4 from J, leaving 8 bases between them. CDR3 length: 12 amino acids. Germline lookup yields CDR1 SGHAT and CDR2 FQDESV (reference sequence). DNA for the CDR3: TGTGCCAGCAGGCAGGGCCCAGATACGCAGTATTTT. Its protein product is CASRQGPDTQYF.

The gene calls are TRBV9 and TRBJ2-2; D perhaps matches TRBD2 (6 bases). CDR1 is SGDLS and CDR2 is YYNGEE in the germline V gene. The CDR3 extends over 15 amino acids. The V end was cut by 3 bases, the J end by 6 bases, with 15 bases between. In DNA, the CDR3 is TGTGCCAGCAGCGGAGCGCGGGGCTATGCCGGGGAGCTGTTTTTT. This translates into CASSGARGYAGELFF.

This clonotype was counted only a few times. V usage is TRBV4-1 and J usage is TRBJ2-5; D possibly corresponds to TRBD1 (7 bases). The CDR3 totals 17 residues. Germline assignment: CDR1 MGHRA and CDR2 YSYEKL. Trimming stripped 1 base from V and 1 base from J, with 16 bases between. The DNA of the CDR3 is TGCGCCAGCAGCCAAGTTCTCGCGGGGACAGCCCAAGAGACCCAGTACTTC. Translated: CASSQVLAGTAQETQYF.

This rearrangement joins TRBV9 to TRBJ2-1; 10 bases agree with TRBD2. This CDR3 region has 17 residues. The V and J ends lost 0 bases and 6 bases, in that order; junction bases with no gene match: 9. Per germline, CDR1 SGDLS and CDR2 YYNGEE. In DNA form, the CDR3 reads TGTGCCAGCAGCGTAGGAGATAGCGGGGGGAGCCTCAATGAGCAGTTCTTC. This translates into CASSVGDSGGSLNEQFF. Filled out from reference TRBV9 and TRBJ2-1, the complete variable domain reads DSGVTQTPKHLITATGQRVTLRCSPRSGDLSVYWYQQSLDQGLQFLIQYYNGEERAKGNILERFSAQQFPDLHSELNLSSLELGDSALYFCASSVGDSGGSLNEQFFGPGTRLTVL.

The chain has TRBV20-1 and TRBJ1-1; 7 nucleotides line up with TRBD1. The germline V gene has CDR1 DFQATT and CDR2 SNEGSKA (reference sequence). The CDR3 is 16 amino acids. Trimming took 0 bases from V and 4 from J; bases not matched to a gene: 11. The CDR3: CSARDQRGQGSTEAFF. The CDR3 region has the DNA TGCAGTGCTAGAGATCAAAGGGGGCAGGGAAGCACTGAAGCTTTCTTT.

This sequence joins TRBV11-2 and TRBJ2-1; D is perhaps TRBD2 (6 bases). CDR1 is SGHAT and CDR2 is FQNNGV in the germline V gene. CDR3 length: 13 residues. V lost 4 bases to trimming and J lost 9 bases, with 13 bases between them. CDR3 coding DNA: TGTGCCAGCAGCTATCGACTAGTAGGTGAGCAGTTCTTC. This sequence encodes CASSYRLVGEQFF. Supplemented by reference TRBV11-2 and TRBJ2-1, the full variable domain reads EAGVAQSPRYKIIEKRQSVAFWCNPISGHATLYWYQQILGQGPKLLIQFQNNGVVDDSQLPKDRFSAERLKGVDSTLKIQPAKLEDSAVYLCASSYRLVGEQFFGPGTRLTVL.

V usage is TRBV9 and J usage is TRBJ2-3, with 14 nucleotides matching TRBD2. This CDR3 is built from 18 residues. V trimming: 0 bases; J trimming: 1 base; junction bases outside the gene matches: 4. Germline CDR1 reads SGDLS; CDR2 reads YYNGEE. CDR3 residues: CASSVGLAGGRGTDTQYF. The CDR3 bases are TGTGCCAGCAGCGTAGGACTAGCGGGGGGGCGTGGCACAGATACGCAGTATTTT.

With regard to this clonotype: The germline gene is not matched at one end of the junction; a read error may be the cause. The J gene is TRBJ2-7, the V gene TRBV5-6, with 8 nucleotides matching TRBD1. CDR1 is SGHDT, CDR2 YYEEEE, per germline. The CDR3 runs 15 residues. CDR3 coding DNA: TGCGCCAGCAGCTGGGGGACAGGCGACTCCTACGAGCAGTACTTC. This translates into CASSWGTGDSYEQYF.

This clonotype has just a few counts. The gene calls are TRBV5-1 and TRBJ2-1; TRBD2 might be the D (5 bases). Trimming left V 4 bases short and J 0 bases short, with 17 bases between. The germline V gene has CDR1 SGHRS and CDR2 YFSETQ. The CDR3 totals 17 residues. CDR3 coding DNA: TGCGCCAGCAGCCGGACCCTGACGGGGTTCTCCTACAATGAGCAGTTCTTC. This gives the protein CASSRTLTGFSYNEQFF. Based on the CDR3 plus reference TRBV5-1 and TRBJ2-1, the full variable domain is KAGVTQTPRYLIKTRGQQVTLSCSPISGHRSVSWYQQTPGQGLQFLFEYFSETQRNKGNFPGRFSGRQFSNSRSEMNVSTLELGDSALYLCASSRTLTGFSYNEQFFGPGTRLTVL.

This clonotype was counted at least ten times. The gene calls are TRBV5-5 and TRBJ2-5; 7 positions agree with TRBD1. The germline V gene encodes CDR1 SGHKS and CDR2 YYEKEE (reference sequence). The CDR3 spans 13 residues. Trimming took 3 bases from V and 5 from J; bases not matched to a gene: 4. CDR3 nucleotides: TGTGCCAGCAGCTGGAACAGGGGTGAGACCCAGTACTTC. It yields the protein CASSWNRGETQYF.

This clonotype was detected a few times. The chain uses TRBV5-5 and TRBJ2-7, with D perhaps TRBD1 (6 bases). Germline V gene data show CDR1 as SGHKS and CDR2 as YYEKEE (reference sequence). The CDR3 contains 13 residues. The V gene lost 4 bases and the J gene lost 5 bases, with 13 bases spanning the gap. CDR3 region: CASSPRTVDEQYF. In nucleotides, the CDR3 is TGTGCCAGCAGCCCCAGGACAGTGGACGAGCAGTACTTC.

The sample holds a few counts of this clonotype. The rearrangement uses TRBV6-2 or TRBV6-3 and TRBJ1-2; 7 bases are shared with TRBD1. Unmatched junction bases numbered 7, after V lost 3 bases and J lost 6 bases. From germline, CDR1 is MNHEY and CDR2 SVGEGT. The length of the CDR3 is 14 residues. Here the CDR3 reads CASSYLTGRDGYTF. The DNA of the CDR3 is TGTGCCAGCAGTTATCTGACAGGGAGGGATGGCTACACCTTC.

This clonotype was detected a few times. The V call is TRBV27, the J call TRBJ2-1, with D maybe TRBD2 (5 bases). V was clipped by 3 bases and J by 4 bases, with 19 bases between them. Germline V lookup: CDR1 MNHEY, CDR2 SMNVEV (reference sequence). CDR3 size: 17 residues. This chain's CDR3 is CASSFLSIGEKYNEQFF. The CDR3 coding sequence is TGTGCCAGCAGTTTCTTGTCTATCGGGGAAAAATACAATGAGCAGTTCTTC.

The sample holds a few counts of this clonotype. The rearrangement joins TRBV29-1 to TRBJ1-5, with unresolved D. Looked up from germline, CDR1 is SQVTM and CDR2 is ANQGSEA. The CDR3 totals 13 residues. V lost 5 bases to trimming and J lost 0 bases, with 8 bases between them. In DNA form, the CDR3 reads TGCAGCGTTAAGGAGAATAGCAATCAGCCCCAGCATTTT. Its translation: CSVKENSNQPQHF. Full variable domain (missing parts from reference TRBV29-1 and TRBJ1-5): SAVISQKPSRDICQRGTSLTIQCQVDSQVTMMFWYRQQPGQSLTLIATANQGSEATYESGFVIDKFPISRPNLTFSTLTVSNMSPEDSSIYLCSVKENSNQPQHFGDGTRLSIL.